A selection of T cell receptor delta chains follows, all from one sample in a study of Vδ1+ human thymocytes. TCRdb reapplied CATT to the multiplex PCR reads. Of about 75,000 delta-chain clones listed, roughly a third are singletons. The sample consisted of Vdelta1+ gamma-delta thymocytes from the thymus. The receptors here all came from a boy younger than two who had congenital heart surgery. Both conserved end residues are part of each CDR3.

J: TRDJ1
V: TRDV1
CDR3: CALGGDWWGYGHTDKLIF

J: TRDJ1
V: TRDV1
CDR3: CALGEYVAFLQGVGWGTGKGTLSTDKLIF

J: TRDJ1
V: TRDV1
CDR3: CALGENLRRGVLGTVTDKLIF

J: TRDJ1
V: TRDV2
CDR3: CACDTDNSSQPGGYPNKLIF

J: TRDJ1
V: TRDV1
CDR3: CALGELRFLRDTMHPTDKLIF

J: TRDJ1
V: TRDV1
CDR3: CALGEPLHSLVLGDTDKLIF

J: TRDJ1
V: TRDV1
CDR3: CALGEPPSRTKSAPPIRPGTDKLIF

J: TRDJ1
V: TRDV1
CDR3: CALGEGIRLDKLIF

J: TRDJ1
V: TRDV1
CDR3: CALEAQPPMILGDTDKLIF

J: TRDJ1
V: TRDV1
CDR3: CALSSHGTGGYDGKLIF

J: TRDJ3
V: TRDV2
CDR3: CACDIGSLSTGGYLTWDTRQMFF

J: TRDJ1
V: TRDV2
CDR3: CACDGHLLGDKVRRDKLIF

J: TRDJ1
V: TRDV1
CDR3: CALGERPSYAPFLPYFLRGIMYTDKLIF

J: TRDJ1
V: TRDV1
CDR3: CALGEHPSNTYWGTYTDKLIF

J: TRDJ1
V: TRDV1
CDR3: CALGGTFVAGDAKLIF

J: TRDJ1
V: TRDV1
CDR3: CALHVDWGIGPYTDKLIF

J: TRDJ1
V: TRDV1
CDR3: CALGELKLLQITGGYLTDKLIF

J: TRDJ1
V: TRDV1
CDR3: CALGDRNFRYWGIPDTDKLIF

J: TRDJ1
V: TRDV1
CDR3: CALGDPTQRDKLIF

J: TRDJ1
V: TRDV1
CDR3: CALGERPGAYAPYWGIRRGLIF

J: TRDJ1
V: TRDV1
CDR3: CALGEVGLGRYWGISDKLIF

J: TRDJ1
V: TRDV1
CDR3: CALGEGLYWGIYTDKLIF

J: TRDJ1
V: TRDV1
CDR3: CALGGCLPTMGTPVEEHTDKLIF

J: TRDJ1
V: TRDV1
CDR3: CALGELGTVGDKLIF

J: TRDJ1
V: TRDV1
CDR3: CALGEWTYWGIPTSKLIF

J: TRDJ1
V: TRDV1
CDR3: CALGDLLRWGIPYTDKLIF

J: TRDJ1
V: TRDV1
CDR3: CALGELSCLFPTTTDKLIF

J: TRDJ1
V: TRDV2
CDR3: CATGTGGYAAIDKLIF

J: TRDJ1
V: TRDV1
CDR3: CALGERGRGLPPKLIF

J: TRDJ1
V: TRDV2
CDR3: CAYDTGSGGSPYTDKLIF

J: TRDJ1
V: TRDV1
CDR3: CALGELPPVRGTYTDKLIF

J: TRDJ1
V: TRDV1
CDR3: CALGELAPSIHPYTDKLIF

J: TRDJ1
V: TRDV1
CDR3: CALEELNGAGVPYTDKLIF

J: TRDJ1
V: TRDV1
CDR3: CALGEFPPLYYWGNKLIF

J: TRDJ1
V: TRDV1
CDR3: CALGALTDKLIF

J: TRDJ1
V: TRDV1
CDR3: CALGERTAFLGLGDTSTDKLIF

J: TRDJ1
V: TRDV1
CDR3: CALGEPPHLSYGGYGTRSDTDKLIF

J: TRDJ1
V: TRDV1
CDR3: CALGESGLTPGGLRDRDKLIF

J: TRDJ1
V: TRDV1
CDR3: CALGERTSYGGGRRTDKLIF

J: TRDJ1
V: TRDV1
CDR3: CALGEPLLGPYWGIGIAKLIF

J: TRDJ1
V: TRDV1
CDR3: CALGELGAWLGDPQDKLIF

J: TRDJ1
V: TRDV1
CDR3: CALGEPIPRGTVLVYTDKLIF

J: TRDJ1
V: TRDV1
CDR3: CALGVSRLGGDKLIF

J: TRDJ1
V: TRDV2
CDR3: CACDTASGNTGGSRGANTDKLIF

J: TRDJ1
V: TRDV1
CDR3: CALGDLPPLEPDKLIF

J: TRDJ1
V: TRDV1
CDR3: CALLPAFDWGIPKYTDKLIF

J: TRDJ1
V: TRDV1
CDR3: CALGELLYWGPPWGTVLIF

J: TRDJ1
V: TRDV1
CDR3: CALGIILGDHLDKLIF